These 7 T cell receptor beta chains were sequenced from one sample in a study of shared clonotypes between healthy human individuals. This table comes from immunoSEQ multiplex PCR, and its TCRdb copy is limited to in-frame clones, with some not included. The sample includes roughly 2 million clones, roughly 94% of them seen just once. The sequenced sample was naive CD4+ T cells sorted from blood. Described subset: CD45RA+ positively selected. These receptors all come from a man aged 18 to 29 in good health.

This rearrangement joins TRBV7-9 to TRBJ2-7; D not resolved. V was shortened by 5 bases and J by 4 bases, with 6 bases between the two germline ends. The CDR3 has 11 residues. Per germline, CDR1 SEHNR and CDR2 FQNEAQ (reference sequence). The CDR3 nucleotides read TGTGCCAGCAGCCACCAATACGAGCAGTACTTC. Translating it yields CASSHQYEQYF.

The V gene is TRBV28, the J gene TRBJ2-7; 12 bases map to TRBD1. This CDR3 has 14 residues. Per the germline V gene, CDR1 is MDHEN and CDR2 is SYDVKM. Germline trimming cut 5 bases from V and 9 bases from J; bases unmatched to any gene: 8. CDR3 protein: CASSRRDRGLGQYF. DNA of the CDR3: TGTGCCAGCAGTCGCCGGGACAGGGGGCTGGGGCAGTACTTC.

The chain is built from TRBV13 and TRBJ2-5; 7 bases fit TRBD2. CDR1 is PRHDT, CDR2 FYEKMQ, per germline (reference sequence). The CDR3 is 16 amino acids. With 5 bases clipped from V and 1 base from J, the junction kept 10 bases outside the gene matches. The CDR3 region has the DNA TGTGCCAGCAGCCCCGGGCCGGGACTACCCCAAGAGACCCAGTACTTC. Translated: CASSPGPGLPQETQYF.

The rearrangement links TRBV7-2 to TRBJ1-4, with D possibly TRBD1 on 5 matching bases. V was cut by 5 bases and J by 5 bases, with 15 bases left in between. The CDR3 contains 15 residues. Germline V gene lookup returns CDR1 SGHTA and CDR2 FQGNSA. CDR3: CASSTGGARNEKLFF. CDR3 DNA sequence: TGTGCCAGCAGCACGGGTGGGGCGAGGAATGAAAAACTGTTTTTT.

The chain recombines TRBV9 with TRBJ1-1; D uncertain. The CDR3 runs to 14 residues. V was trimmed by 0 bases and J by 1 base, leaving 7 bases between them. The germline V gene encodes CDR1 SGDLS and CDR2 YYNGEE. The CDR3 loop is CASSVAWGNTEAFF. Written as DNA, the CDR3 is TGTGCCAGCAGCGTAGCCTGGGGGAACACTGAAGCTTTCTTT.

The chain has TRBV30 and TRBJ1-1; D is possibly TRBD1 (6 bases). The length of the CDR3 is 14 residues. The V gene lost 3 bases and the J gene lost 0 bases, with 11 bases spanning the gap. Germline V gene lookup returns CDR1 GTSNPN and CDR2 SVGIG (reference sequence). The CDR3 loop is CAWRVDRMNTEAFF. In nucleotides, the CDR3 is TGTGCCTGGAGGGTGGACAGAATGAACACTGAAGCTTTCTTT.

This clone was seen a single time. The chain carries TRBV6-1 and TRBJ2-3; TRBD1 is a possible D gene (6 bases). This CDR3 has 13 amino acids. The V end was cut by 7 bases, the J end by 3 bases, with 11 bases between. Germline V gene lookup returns CDR1 MNHNS and CDR2 SASEGT. CDR3 protein: CASKRGTTDTQYF. The CDR3 DNA sequence: TGTGCCAGCAAAAGAGGGACAACAGATACGCAGTATTTT.